A selection of T cell receptor beta chains follows, all from one sample in a study of graft-versus-host responses after intestinal transplantation. The repertoire was sequenced with immunoSEQ multiplex PCR; TCRdb's copy has only in-frame clones and lacks some. The table includes around 67,000 clones, nearly 90% detected once. What these receptors recognize is not known. The sample was unstimulated CD8+ T cells sorted from spleen or lymph node cells, taken before transplant. The source is a human donor who was the organ donor for an intestinal transplant. Both conserved end residues are part of each CDR3. Fields, in order: J gene, V gene, clone size, CDR3 protein. Clone size, where shown, is once, few, many, or a class for clones that have expanded.

j_call: TRBJ1-2; v_call: TRBV4-3; clone_size: -; cdr3_aa: CASSPNRVQGSYGYTF
j_call: TRBJ2-2; v_call: TRBV25-1; clone_size: -; cdr3_aa: CASSGLSGELFF
j_call: TRBJ1-1; v_call: TRBV28; clone_size: -; cdr3_aa: CGSLRNTEAFF
j_call: TRBJ2-1; v_call: TRBV7-9; clone_size: -; cdr3_aa: CASSLRQGKYNEQFF
j_call: TRBJ1-1; v_call: TRBV9; clone_size: once; cdr3_aa: CASSVEQSTEAFF
j_call: TRBJ1-4; v_call: TRBV4-1; clone_size: -; cdr3_aa: CASSQDWGGDKANEKLFF
j_call: TRBJ1-1; v_call: TRBV5-4; clone_size: -; cdr3_aa: CASSLPGIGTEAFF
j_call: TRBJ2-1; v_call: TRBV28; clone_size: -; cdr3_aa: CASSSPYSGENYNEQFF
j_call: TRBJ2-2; v_call: TRBV6-1; clone_size: -; cdr3_aa: CASSEFPSGGRGTGELFF
j_call: TRBJ1-1; v_call: TRBV9; clone_size: -; cdr3_aa: CASSREVNTEAFF
j_call: TRBJ1-5; v_call: TRBV19; clone_size: -; cdr3_aa: CASTAVSAGEQPQHF
j_call: TRBJ1-1; v_call: TRBV15; clone_size: -; cdr3_aa: CATSRDFRDRGFGTEAFF
j_call: TRBJ1-5; v_call: TRBV7-9; clone_size: -; cdr3_aa: CASSLERPINQPQHF
j_call: TRBJ2-3; v_call: TRBV13; clone_size: -; cdr3_aa: CASSGQHLRDTQYF
j_call: TRBJ2-2; v_call: TRBV15; clone_size: -; cdr3_aa: CATGGEGTKNTGELFF
j_call: TRBJ2-1; v_call: TRBV28; clone_size: -; cdr3_aa: CASTQGAGVEQFF